The 7 T cell receptor beta chains below were found in one sample sequenced in a study of post-analysis software for immune sequencing data. Study-wide points: Relative to controls, patients had five TRBV segments at higher frequency, with TRBV5-6, TRBV5-1 and TRBV20-1 among these.

Their target antigens are unknown. Unique molecular identifiers were carried by the TCR beta cDNA libraries. MiXCR, run by TCRdb on the PCR reads, gives a single entry per CDR3 protein. The sample carries 650,000 to 900,000 distinct CDR3 sequences, 46% recorded once. Input material: blood. The receptors here all came from a girl aged 5 to 17 with multiple sclerosis.

The chain employs TRBV15 and TRBJ2-1; TRBD2 matches at 7 bases. The DNA end is more similar to TRBJ2-7, so the J call may be wrong. Per germline, CDR1 LNHNV and CDR2 YYDKDF (reference sequence). The CDR3 has 16 amino acids. This CDR3 is CASENGLSGIYNEQYF. The CDR3 bases are TGTGCTTCCGAAAACGGACTCAGCGGGATCTACAATGAGCAGTACTTC.

This clonotype was counted once. The chain has TRBV7-3 and TRBJ1-2; the match to TRBD1 covers 7 bases. Germline V gene lookup returns CDR1 SGHTA and CDR2 FQGTGA. CDR3 size: 14 residues. J lost 5 bases, V lost 5 bases, and 8 bases had no gene match. The DNA for the CDR3 is TGTGCCAGCAGCCCGACAGGGAGCGGGTATGGCTACACCTTC. This sequence encodes CASSPTGSGYGYTF.

This clonotype was detected once. This rearrangement joins TRBV5-1 to TRBJ2-2; 7 nucleotides align to TRBD1. CDR1 is SGHRS and CDR2 is YFSETQ in the germline V gene. The CDR3 has 14 amino acids. Germline trimming cut 2 bases from V and 3 bases from J; bases unmatched to any gene: 1. The CDR3 here is CASSFQGDTGELFF. CDR3 nucleotide sequence: TGCGCCAGCAGCTTCCAGGGGGACACCGGGGAGCTGTTTTTT.

The gene calls are TRBV12-3 or TRBV12-4 and TRBJ2-1; maybe TRBD1 (6 bases). Trimming shortened V by 7 bases and J by 2 bases, and 15 bases separated the two germline ends. CDR3 size: 15 residues. In DNA, the CDR3 is TGTGCCAGCACCATGAGGGGGAACCCCTACAATGAGCAGTTCTTC. Residues: CASTMRGNPYNEQFF.

The chain carries TRBV4-1 and TRBJ2-4; perhaps TRBD2 as D (6 bases). Matching the DNA end better, TRBJ2-7 makes the J call doubtful. There are 14 residues in the CDR3. Germline V gene lookup returns CDR1 MGHRA and CDR2 YSYEKL. CDR3 loop: CASSQAWGDYEQYF. The CDR3 bases are TGCGCCAGCAGCCAGGCTTGGGGGGATTACGAGCAGTACTTC.

The chain uses TRBV12-3 or TRBV12-4 and TRBJ2-7, with TRBD2 identical over 8 bases. Trimming removed 1 base from V and 4 bases from J; junction bases left unmatched: 9. This CDR3 is built from 16 residues. The DNA of the CDR3 is TGTGCCAGCAGTTTAGGTCCGGGGGGGACGGGTTACGAGCAGTACTTC. Translation: CASSLGPGGTGYEQYF.

The V call is TRBV10-2, the J call TRBJ2-5, with D maybe TRBD2 (6 bases). This CDR3 has 14 amino acids. The V gene lost 6 bases and the J gene lost 5 bases, with 16 bases spanning the gap. Looked up from germline, CDR1 is WSHSY and CDR2 is SAAADI. CDR3 nucleotides: TGCGCCAGCAGCAGCCTAGGGGACTGGGAGACCCAGTACTTC. It translates to CASSSLGDWETQYF.